Presented here are 27 T cell receptor beta chains from one specimen sequenced in a study of regulatory T cells in long-lasting Graves disease. Construction of the TCR beta libraries employed iRepertoire HTBI primers in conjunction with Arm-PCR of CDR3 regions. TCRdb re-derived calls from the multiplex PCR reads in MiXCR, one entry per CDR3 protein. This sample has about 540,000 distinct CDR3 sequences; roughly 14% occur once, and the top ten carry under 10%. Time point of the sample: newly diagnosed GD, antithyroid drugs for less than 3 months. Extracted PBMC RNA gave rise to the TCR library. These data were likewise used in another study, on T cells in Graves' hyperthyroidism and ophthalmopathy.

Sequencing used peripheral blood mononuclear cells (PBMCs), obtained at new diagnosis, from a patient treated with antithyroid drugs. Receptors originate from a young man with Graves disease.

At least ten counts were recorded for this clonotype. The chain links TRBV29-1 to TRBJ2-1, with 8 bases matching TRBD2. Germline CDR1 SQVTM, CDR2 ANQGSEA. The CDR3 sequence is 13 residues long. The junction had 4 bases not matched to a gene; V was cut back by 6 bases and J by 3 bases. This CDR3 is CSVVTSGYNEQFF. The DNA for the CDR3 is TGCAGCGTCGTCACTAGCGGCTACAATGAGCAGTTCTTC.

This clonotype has at least ten counts. This chain connects TRBV7-8 to TRBJ2-1; 8 bases are a match to TRBD1. Looked up from germline, CDR1 is SGHVS and CDR2 is FQNEAQ. This CDR3 comprises 16 residues. V dropped 4 bases and J dropped 6; count of bases not matched to a gene: 11. The CDR3 sequence is CASSSKGTGGPNEQFF. CDR3 nucleotide sequence: TGTGCCAGCAGCTCCAAAGGGACAGGAGGGCCCAATGAGCAGTTCTTC. Variable domain in full (rest from reference TRBV7-8 and TRBJ2-1): GAGVSQSPRYKVAKRGQDVALRCDPISGHVSLFWYQQALGQGPEFLTYFQNEAQLDKSGLPSDRFFAERPEGSVSTLKIQRTQQEDSAVYLCASSSKGTGGPNEQFFGPGTRLTVL.

This clonotype was picked up many times. This chain joins TRBV6-2 or TRBV6-3 and TRBJ1-4; D remains unclear. CDR1 and CDR2 from the germline V gene are MNHEY and SVGEGT. This CDR3 spans 15 amino acids. V was pared by 5 bases and J by 6 bases, with 16 bases between. The CDR3 bases are TGTGCCAGCAGTGAATCTCGGGGAGCGGATGAAAAACTGTTTTTT. It encodes CASSESRGADEKLFF.

This chain uses TRBV2 with TRBJ1-1, with D possibly matching TRBD1 (6 bases). V was shortened by 3 bases and J by 5 bases, with 16 bases between the two germline ends. Germline CDR1 and CDR2: SNHLY and FYNNEI. This CDR3 has 15 residues. The CDR3 bases are TGTGCCAGCAGTGAGTCGGCAGGGGTAAGGACTGAAGCTTTCTTT. It yields the protein CASSESAGVRTEAFF.

This clonotype was counted many times. The chain recombines TRBV24-1 with TRBJ2-2; possibly TRBD2 for D (5 bases). Per germline, CDR1 KGHDR and CDR2 SFDVKD. This CDR3 spans 16 amino acids. Trimming took 4 bases from V and 2 from J, leaving 13 bases between them. The CDR3 loop reads CATSDPGSGNTGELFF. In DNA form, the CDR3 reads TGTGCCACCAGTGACCCGGGGAGCGGTAACACCGGGGAGCTGTTTTTT.

Ten or more counts support this clonotype. The CDR3 is CASSGIGSGSVHEQYF. CDR3 sequence (DNA): TGTGCCAGCAGCGGAATAGGTAGCGGGAGTGTCCACGAGCAGTACTTC. V gene TRBV11-2 combines with J gene TRBJ2-7; 9 bases agree with TRBD2. The trim removed 5 bases at V and 5 bases at J, leaving 13 bases unmatched. CDR1 and CDR2 from the germline V gene are SGHAT and FQNNGV. The CDR3 contains 16 residues.

This clonotype was counted between two and nine times. The rearrangement joins TRBV15 to TRBJ2-1, with D perhaps matching TRBD1 (5 bases). From germline, CDR1 is LNHNV and CDR2 YYDKDF (reference sequence). The ends were cut back, 3 bases at V and 10 bases at J, with 10 bases in the middle. The CDR3 extends over 12 amino acids. The CDR3 protein is CATSRETAEQFF. CDR3 DNA: TGTGCCACCAGCAGGGAGACAGCCGAGCAGTTCTTC. The full variable domain, with the rest looked up from reference TRBV15 and TRBJ2-1, is DAMVIQNPRYQVTQFGKPVTLSCSQTLNHNVMYWYQQKSSQAPKLLFHYYDKDFNNEADTPDNFQSRRPNTSFCFLDIRSPGLGDTAMYLCATSRETAEQFFGPGTRLTVL.

The chain employs TRBV12-3 or TRBV12-4 and TRBJ2-7; maybe TRBD2 (5 bases). The CDR3 extends over 12 amino acids. Trimming cost V 6 bases and J 7 bases, with 13 bases left between them. CDR3 DNA: TGTGCCAGCAGGGGTGGGTCGGGGGAGCAGTACTTC. It encodes CASRGGSGEQYF.

This clonotype appeared many times. The CDR3 nucleotides are TGTGCCAGCGAGGAGGGGGGAGCAAAATTAGATACGCAGTATTTT. Protein product: CASEEGGAKLDTQYF. The gene calls are TRBV5-5 and TRBJ2-3; D is possibly TRBD1 or TRBD2 (6 bases each). V lost 7 bases and J lost 5, with 20 bases in between. CDR1 and CDR2 from the germline V gene are SGHKS and YYEKEE (reference sequence). This CDR3 contains 15 residues.

This clonotype was seen repeatedly, ten times or more. The chain uses TRBV15 and TRBJ1-5; a weak D match, TRBD1 (5 bases). Trimming cost V 0 bases and J 5 bases, with 11 bases left between them. This CDR3 is built from 15 residues. Germline V gives CDR1 LNHNV, CDR2 YYDKDF (reference sequence). The CDR3 DNA follows: TGTGCCACCAGCAGAGATAGGGGTTCCTATCAGCCCCAGCATTTT. Protein: CATSRDRGSYQPQHF. Complete variable domain (other parts from reference TRBV15 and TRBJ1-5): DAMVIQNPRYQVTQFGKPVTLSCSQTLNHNVMYWYQQKSSQAPKLLFHYYDKDFNNEADTPDNFQSRRPNTSFCFLDIRSPGLGDTAMYLCATSRDRGSYQPQHFGDGTRLSIL.

In its sample, this clonotype was seen once. The chain is built from TRBV6-2 or TRBV6-3 and TRBJ2-5; 10 bases match TRBD2. Germline trimming cut 7 bases from V and 4 bases from J; bases unmatched to any gene: 9. The CDR3 is 15 amino acids. The germline gives CDR1 MNHEY, CDR2 SVGEGT. CDR3 coding DNA: TGTGCCAGCACCCAAGCGGGAGGGCCTGGAGAGACCCAGTACTTC. Its protein is CASTQAGGPGETQYF.

This clonotype was detected ten times or more. The chain is built from TRBV29-1 and TRBJ2-1; 9 nucleotides agree with TRBD2. This CDR3 is built from 17 residues. The germline V gene encodes CDR1 SQVTM and CDR2 ANQGSEA. V lost 5 bases and J lost 0; bases outside the gene matches: 11. The CDR3 DNA sequence: TGCAGCGTTCGCGGGTCTGATAGCGGGAGCTCCTACAATGAGCAGTTCTTC. It is translated as CSVRGSDSGSSYNEQFF.

This clonotype was recorded many times. The chain is built from TRBV29-1 and TRBJ1-4, with D possibly being TRBD1 (5 bases). Germline lookup yields CDR1 SQVTM and CDR2 ANQGSEA. V lost 3 bases, J lost 6 bases, and 11 bases lay in between. This CDR3 region has 13 residues. CDR3 coding DNA: TGCAGCGTTGAGGAGGGGACGGATGAAAAACTGTTTTTT. Residues: CSVEEGTDEKLFF. Based on the CDR3 plus reference TRBV29-1 and TRBJ1-4, the full variable domain is SAVISQKPSRDICQRGTSLTIQCQVDSQVTMMFWYRQQPGQSLTLIATANQGSEATYESGFVIDKFPISRPNLTFSTLTVSNMSPEDSSIYLCSVEEGTDEKLFFGSGTQLSVL.

This clonotype was seen at least ten times. This chain links TRBV15 with TRBJ2-7; TRBD2 aligns across 7 bases. The CDR3 covers 19 residues. V lost 0 bases, J lost 0 bases, and 14 bases stayed unmatched. The V gene's germline CDR1 is LNHNV and CDR2 YYDKDF (reference sequence). CDR3 sequence: CATSRDVVGASGYSYEQYF. In DNA form, the CDR3 reads TGTGCCACCAGCAGAGATGTGGTTGGGGCTAGCGGATACTCCTACGAGCAGTACTTC.

This clonotype has a count of ten or more. One end of the junction fails to match germline, which may point to a read error. The chain recombines TRBV19 with TRBJ1-1; D gene uncertain. The CDR3 runs to 13 residues. Germline V gene data show CDR1 as LNHDA and CDR2 as SQIVND (reference sequence). The CDR3 bases are TGTGCCAGTAGCATAGTGGACGGGGATGAAGCTTTCTTT. Amino acid sequence: CASSIVDGDEAFF.

This clonotype was counted at least ten times. The chain combines TRBV2 with TRBJ2-3, with D perhaps given as TRBD1 or TRBD2 (5 bases each). Trimming cost V 6 bases and J 3 bases, with 10 bases left between them. The CDR3 is 13 amino acids. Per the germline V gene, CDR1 is SNHLY and CDR2 is FYNNEI. DNA of the CDR3: TGTGCCAGCAGGGGGGACGTAACAGATACGCAGTATTTT. Amino acid sequence: CASRGDVTDTQYF. Full variable domain (missing parts from reference TRBV2 and TRBJ2-3): EPEVTQTPSHQVTQMGQEVILRCVPISNHLYFYWYRQILGQKVEFLVSFYNNEISEKSEIFDDQFSVERPDGSNFTLKIRSTKLEDSAMYFCASRGDVTDTQYFGPGTRLTVL.

This clonotype showed up many times. Mismatch with germline at one junction end may stem from a read error. J is TRBJ2-1 and V is TRBV11-2; D remains ambiguous. CDR1 and CDR2 (germline): SGHAT, FQNNGV. The CDR3 spans 15 residues. The CDR3 bases are TGTGCCAGCAGCTTAAACCCAGGCGGCTACGATGAGCAGTTCTTC. Amino acid sequence: CASSLNPGGYDEQFF.

In its sample, this clonotype was seen many times. The chain uses TRBV18 and TRBJ2-5, with D maybe TRBD2 (6 bases). The germline V gene encodes CDR1 KGHSH and CDR2 LQKENI. The CDR3 is 15 residues long. V gave up 4 bases and J gave up 5 bases, with 17 bases separating them. The CDR3 bases are TGTGCCAGCTCACGTAGTTATGGCGGGACGGAGACCCAGTACTTC. Translating it yields CASSRSYGGTETQYF.

V and J are TRBV6-1 and TRBJ2-1; D is unresolved. There are 13 residues in the CDR3. Trimming pared 6 bases from V and 9 bases from J, leaving 15 bases between. The germline V gene encodes CDR1 MNHNS and CDR2 SASEGT. The CDR3 bases are TGTGCCAGCAGCCGCAAAAGAGGTGGTGAGCAGTTCTTC. Translating gives CASSRKRGGEQFF.

This clonotype was counted only a few times. The rearrangement joins TRBV6-1 to TRBJ2-3, with D tentatively TRBD1 or TRBD2 (5 bases each). The V gene's germline CDR1 is MNHNS and CDR2 SASEGT. The CDR3 runs 14 residues. V was trimmed by 5 bases and J by 4 bases, leaving 13 bases between them. For the CDR3, the DNA is TGTGCCAGCAGTAGCCCCGGGACGGCAGATACGCAGTATTTT. It specifies CASSSPGTADTQYF.

This clonotype was seen many times. The V call is TRBV19, the J call TRBJ2-1; 7 nucleotides line up with TRBD1. The germline V gene encodes CDR1 LNHDA and CDR2 SQIVND (reference sequence). The CDR3 totals 13 residues. The ends lost 4 bases at V and 6 bases at J; junction bases unmatched: 3. The CDR3: CASSTTGTNEQFF. Written as DNA, the CDR3 is TGTGCCAGTAGTACGACAGGGACCAATGAGCAGTTCTTC.

This clonotype was counted at least ten times. The chain is built from TRBV27 and TRBJ2-1; D remains unclear. There are 12 residues in the CDR3. Per germline, CDR1 MNHEY and CDR2 SMNVEV (reference sequence). The V gene lost 8 bases and the J gene lost 3 bases, with 8 bases spanning the gap. CDR3 nucleotides: TGTGCCAGCCGCCTAGACTACAATGAGCAGTTCTTC. Translating it yields CASRLDYNEQFF.

This clonotype has only a few counts. The chain carries TRBV5-6 and TRBJ1-2, with D tentatively TRBD1 (6 bases). The length of the CDR3 is 17 residues. CDR1 is SGHDT and CDR2 is YYEEEE in the germline V gene. The V end was cut by 1 base, the J end by 1 base, with 17 bases between. The CDR3 coding sequence is TGTGCCAGCAGCTTGCTGACCGGGACAACACTTAACTATGGCTACACCTTC. Translated, it gives CASSLLTGTTLNYGYTF.

The sample holds many counts of this clonotype. This chain joins TRBV12-3 or TRBV12-4 and TRBJ1-3; D gene uncertain. The CDR3 loop spans 15 amino acids. V lost 1 base to trimming and J lost 3 bases, with 10 bases between them. The CDR3 region has the DNA TGTGCCAGCAGTTTAGAGGGATTGGGTGGAAACACCATATATTTT. Its translation is CASSLEGLGGNTIYF.

The rearrangement uses TRBV25-1 and TRBJ2-1, with D uncertain. There are 14 residues in the CDR3. From germline, CDR1 is MGHDK and CDR2 SYGVNS. V dropped 3 bases and J dropped 8 bases, with 14 bases sitting between them. CDR3 sequence reads: CASSDNIYGDEQFF. In DNA form, the CDR3 reads TGTGCCAGCAGTGACAACATATATGGGGATGAGCAGTTCTTC.

This clonotype occurred a few times. CDR3: CASTKLAGAHNEQFF. DNA of the CDR3: TGTGCCAGCACTAAACTAGCGGGAGCTCACAATGAGCAGTTCTTC. The chain couples TRBV6-1 to TRBJ2-1, with TRBD2 identical over 11 bases. The junction had 7 bases not matched to a gene; V was cut back by 7 bases and J by 5 bases. CDR3 size: 15 residues. Germline CDR1 is MNHNS and CDR2 is SASEGT.

This clonotype was counted ten times or more. The genes are TRBV7-2 and TRBJ2-3; no definite D call. Germline assignment: CDR1 SGHTA and CDR2 FQGNSA. This CDR3 contains 11 residues. V was shortened by 1 base and J by 9 bases, with 5 bases between the two germline ends. CDR3 sequence reads: CASSLEWTQYF. The CDR3 nucleotides read TGTGCCAGCAGCTTAGAATGGACGCAGTATTTT. The full variable domain, completed using reference TRBV7-2 and TRBJ2-3, is GAGVSQSPSNKVTEKGKDVELRCDPISGHTALYWYRQSLGQGLEFLIYFQGNSAPDKSGLPSDRFSAERTGGSVSTLTIQRTQQEDSAVYLCASSLEWTQYFGPGTRLTVL.